The present entry profiles one T cell receptor (beta chain) with its context. Its target is unknown. Treatment denoted: about 20 received Ad26.COV2.S at low or high dose, single or two shots; about 5 received placebo; per-sample allocation not given. Sampling took place 63 days after the first vaccine or placebo injection. The sample originates from a study of Ad26.COV2.S vaccination and SARS-CoV-2 variants. General observations from the study: Following vaccination, spike-specific CD8+ and CD4+ T cell responses reportedly exhibited substantial breadth.

The germline gives CDR1 SGDLS, CDR2 YYNGEE. This CDR3 comprises 13 residues. Trimming removed 3 bases at V and 4 bases at J, with 8 bases between. Data came from immunoSEQ multiplex PCR; TCRdb stores just in-frame clones and leaves some out. The sample holds more than 300,000 clones, about 82% seen once. The clonotype comes from a person between 18 and 65 years old who received the Ad26.COV2.S COVID-19 vaccine or a placebo. V and J are TRBV9 and TRBJ2-1; D is unclear. Sequenced material: peripheral blood, taken in a trial of Ad26.COV2.S vaccine versus placebo. CDR3 DNA sequence: TGTGCCAGCAGCGGGCCCAGTTACAATGAGCAGTTCTTC. Residues: CASSGPSYNEQFF.